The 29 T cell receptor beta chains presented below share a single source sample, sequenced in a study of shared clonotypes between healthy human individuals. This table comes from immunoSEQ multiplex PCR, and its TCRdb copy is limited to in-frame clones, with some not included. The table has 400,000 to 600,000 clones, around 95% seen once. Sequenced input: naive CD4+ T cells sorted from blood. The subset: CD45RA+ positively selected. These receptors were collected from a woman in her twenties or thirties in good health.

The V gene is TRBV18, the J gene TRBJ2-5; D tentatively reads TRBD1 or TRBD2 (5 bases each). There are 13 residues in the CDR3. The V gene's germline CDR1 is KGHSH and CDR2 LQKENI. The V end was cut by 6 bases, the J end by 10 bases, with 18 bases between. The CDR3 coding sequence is TGTGCCAGCTCCCGAGCTTCGCGAGGGGTCCAGTACTTC. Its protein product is CASSRASRGVQYF.

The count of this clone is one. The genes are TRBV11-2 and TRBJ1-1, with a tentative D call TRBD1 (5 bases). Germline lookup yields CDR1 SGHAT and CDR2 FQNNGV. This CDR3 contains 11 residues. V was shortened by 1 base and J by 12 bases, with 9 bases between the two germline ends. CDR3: CASSLGGTTFF. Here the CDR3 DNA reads TGTGCCAGCAGCTTAGGGGGCACGACTTTCTTT.

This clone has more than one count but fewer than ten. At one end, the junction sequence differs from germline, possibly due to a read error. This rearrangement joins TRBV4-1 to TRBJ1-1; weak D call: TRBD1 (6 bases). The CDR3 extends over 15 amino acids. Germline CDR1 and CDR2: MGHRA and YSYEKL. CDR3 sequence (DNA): TGCGCCAGCAGCCAAGAAGGGGGTTTTATCACTCAAGCTTTCTTT. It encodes CASSQEGGFITQAFF.

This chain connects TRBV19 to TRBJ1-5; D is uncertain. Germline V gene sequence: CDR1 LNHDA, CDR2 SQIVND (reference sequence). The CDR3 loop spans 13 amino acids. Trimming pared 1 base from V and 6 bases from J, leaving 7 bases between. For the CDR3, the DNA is TGTGCCAGTAGTATAGCCCCGGTTCAGCCCCAGCATTTT. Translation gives CASSIAPVQPQHF.

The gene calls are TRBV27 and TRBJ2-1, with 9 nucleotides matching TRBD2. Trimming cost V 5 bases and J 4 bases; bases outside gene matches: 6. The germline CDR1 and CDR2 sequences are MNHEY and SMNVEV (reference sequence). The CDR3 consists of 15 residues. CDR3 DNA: TGTGCCAGCAGTCTAGCGGGGACACCGTACAATGAGCAGTTCTTC. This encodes CASSLAGTPYNEQFF.

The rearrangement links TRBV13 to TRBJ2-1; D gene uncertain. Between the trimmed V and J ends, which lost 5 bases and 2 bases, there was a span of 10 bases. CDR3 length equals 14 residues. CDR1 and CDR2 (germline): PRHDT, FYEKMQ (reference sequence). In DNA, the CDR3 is TGTGCCAGCAGCCGGCGAGTGCCCTACAATGAGCAGTTCTTC. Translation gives CASSRRVPYNEQFF.

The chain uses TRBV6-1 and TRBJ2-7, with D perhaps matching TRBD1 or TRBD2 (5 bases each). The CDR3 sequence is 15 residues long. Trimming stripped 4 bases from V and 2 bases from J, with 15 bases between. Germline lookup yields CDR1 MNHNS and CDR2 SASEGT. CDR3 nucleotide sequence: TGTGCCAGCAGTGTAACCGGGACGGTCACCTACGAGCAGTACTTC. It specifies CASSVTGTVTYEQYF.

In DNA form, the CDR3 reads TGTGCCAGCAGGGGAGGAGGAAACGAGCAGTACTTC. The encoded protein is CASRGGGNEQYF. The chain employs TRBV2 and TRBJ2-5; tentative D call: TRBD2 (6 bases). The DNA end lines up better with TRBJ2-7; the J call may be wrong. CDR3 length: 12 residues. The germline V gene encodes CDR1 SNHLY and CDR2 FYNNEI.

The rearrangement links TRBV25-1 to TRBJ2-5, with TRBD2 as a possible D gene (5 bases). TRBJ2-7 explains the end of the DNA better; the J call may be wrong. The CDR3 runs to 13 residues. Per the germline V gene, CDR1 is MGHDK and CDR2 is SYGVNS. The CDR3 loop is CASSRVGAYEQYF. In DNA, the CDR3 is TGTGCCAGCAGTCGAGTGGGAGCCTACGAGCAGTACTTC.

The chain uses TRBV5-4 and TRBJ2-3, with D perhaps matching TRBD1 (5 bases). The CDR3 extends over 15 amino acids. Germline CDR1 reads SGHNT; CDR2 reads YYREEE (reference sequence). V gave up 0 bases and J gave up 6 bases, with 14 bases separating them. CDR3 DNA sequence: TGTGCCAGCAGCTTGGGTGGTGCTGGGGCGGATACGCAGTATTTT. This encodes CASSLGGAGADTQYF.

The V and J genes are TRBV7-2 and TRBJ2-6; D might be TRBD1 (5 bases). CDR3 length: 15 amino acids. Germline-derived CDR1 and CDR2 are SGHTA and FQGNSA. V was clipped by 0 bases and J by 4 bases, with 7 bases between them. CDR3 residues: CASSLAGAGANVLTF. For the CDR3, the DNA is TGTGCCAGCAGCTTAGCAGGGGCCGGGGCCAACGTCCTGACTTTC.

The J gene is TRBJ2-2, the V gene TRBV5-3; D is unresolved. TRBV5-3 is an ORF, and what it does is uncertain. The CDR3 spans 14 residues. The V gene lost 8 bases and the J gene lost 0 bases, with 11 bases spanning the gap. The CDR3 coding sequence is TGTGCCAGCAGCGCCCGGACGAACACCGGGGAGCTGTTTTTT. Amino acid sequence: CASSARTNTGELFF.

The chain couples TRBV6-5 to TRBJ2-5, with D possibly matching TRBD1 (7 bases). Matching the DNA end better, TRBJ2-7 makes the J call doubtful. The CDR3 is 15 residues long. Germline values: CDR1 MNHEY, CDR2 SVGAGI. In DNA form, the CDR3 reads TGTGCCAGCAGTTACGGCGGAGGGGGCGACTACGAGCAGTACTTC. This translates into CASSYGGGGDYEQYF.

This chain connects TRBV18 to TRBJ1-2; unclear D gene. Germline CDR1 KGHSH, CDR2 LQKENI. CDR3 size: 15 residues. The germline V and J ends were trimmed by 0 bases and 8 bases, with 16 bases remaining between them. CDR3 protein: CASSPPSQRENGYTF. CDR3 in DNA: TGTGCCAGCTCACCACCCTCACAGAGGGAAAACGGCTACACCTTC. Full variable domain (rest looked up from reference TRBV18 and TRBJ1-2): NAGVMQNPRHLVRRRGQEARLRCSPMKGHSHVYWYRQLPEEGLKFMVYLQKENIIDESGMPKERFSAEFPKEGPSILRIQQVVRGDSAAYFCASSPPSQRENGYTFGSGTRLTVV.

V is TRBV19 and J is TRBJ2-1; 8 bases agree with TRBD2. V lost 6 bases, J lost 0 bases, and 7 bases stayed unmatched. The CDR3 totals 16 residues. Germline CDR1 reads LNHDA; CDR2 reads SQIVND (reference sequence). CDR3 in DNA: TGTGCCAGTAGGGCTAGCGGGCAAAGCTCCTACAATGAGCAGTTCTTC. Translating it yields CASRASGQSSYNEQFF.

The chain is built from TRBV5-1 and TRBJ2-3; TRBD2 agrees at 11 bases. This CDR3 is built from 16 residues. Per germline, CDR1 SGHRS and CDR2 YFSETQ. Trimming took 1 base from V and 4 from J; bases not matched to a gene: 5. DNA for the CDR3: TGCGCCAGCAGCTTGCCAATAGCGGGAGGGGCAGATACGCAGTATTTT. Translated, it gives CASSLPIAGGADTQYF.

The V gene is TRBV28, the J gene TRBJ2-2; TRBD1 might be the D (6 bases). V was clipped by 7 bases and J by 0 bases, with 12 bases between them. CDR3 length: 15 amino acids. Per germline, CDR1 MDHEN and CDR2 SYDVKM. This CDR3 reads CASKGQGTNTGELFF. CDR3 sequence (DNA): TGTGCCAGCAAAGGGCAGGGGACGAACACCGGGGAGCTGTTTTTT.

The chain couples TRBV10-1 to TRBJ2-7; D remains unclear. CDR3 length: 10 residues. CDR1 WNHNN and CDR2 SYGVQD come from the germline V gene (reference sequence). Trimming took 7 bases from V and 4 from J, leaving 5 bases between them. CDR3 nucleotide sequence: TGCGCCAGCAACGGGTACGAGCAGTACTTC. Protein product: CASNGYEQYF.

The CDR3 loop is CASTPGLAGYNEQFF. CDR3 in DNA: TGCGCCAGCACCCCGGGACTAGCGGGGTACAATGAGCAGTTCTTC. This chain joins TRBV10-2 and TRBJ2-1; 13 bases align to TRBD2. Per the germline V gene, CDR1 is WSHSY and CDR2 is SAAADI. The V segment lost 7 bases and the J segment 4 bases; nucleotides outside the gene matches: 4. The CDR3 has 15 residues.

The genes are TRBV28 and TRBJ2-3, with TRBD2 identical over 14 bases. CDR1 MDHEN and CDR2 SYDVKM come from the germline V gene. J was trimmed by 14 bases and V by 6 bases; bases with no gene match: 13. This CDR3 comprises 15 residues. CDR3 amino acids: CASSSGTSGSREGYF. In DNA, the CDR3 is TGTGCCAGCAGCTCCGGGACTAGCGGGAGCAGGGAGGGGTATTTT.

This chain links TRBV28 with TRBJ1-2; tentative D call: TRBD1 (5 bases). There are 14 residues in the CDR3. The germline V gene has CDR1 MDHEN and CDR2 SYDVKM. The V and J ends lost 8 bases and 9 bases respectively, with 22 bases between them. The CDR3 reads CASGSGTQPVSYTF. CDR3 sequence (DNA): TGTGCCAGCGGATCCGGGACCCAGCCCGTCAGCTACACCTTC.

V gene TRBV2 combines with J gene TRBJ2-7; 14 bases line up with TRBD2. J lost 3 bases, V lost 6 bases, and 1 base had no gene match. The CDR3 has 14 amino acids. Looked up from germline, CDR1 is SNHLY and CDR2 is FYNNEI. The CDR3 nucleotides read TGTGCCAGCAGGGGACTAGCGGGAGTCTACGAGCAGTACTTC. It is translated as CASRGLAGVYEQYF.

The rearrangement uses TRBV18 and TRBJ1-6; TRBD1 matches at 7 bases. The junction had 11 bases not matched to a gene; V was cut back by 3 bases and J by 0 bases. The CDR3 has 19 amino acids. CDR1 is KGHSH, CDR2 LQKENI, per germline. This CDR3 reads CASSPSATGKASYNSPLHF. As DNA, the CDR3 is TGTGCCAGCTCACCGTCGGCGACAGGGAAAGCCTCCTATAATTCACCCCTCCACTTT.

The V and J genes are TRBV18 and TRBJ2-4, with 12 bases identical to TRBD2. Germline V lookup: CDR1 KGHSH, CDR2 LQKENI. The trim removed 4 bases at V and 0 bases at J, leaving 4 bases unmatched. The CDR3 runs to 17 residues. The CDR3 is CASSRGLAGRAKNIQYF. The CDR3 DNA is TGTGCCAGCTCACGGGGACTAGCGGGTAGAGCCAAAAACATTCAGTACTTC.

For the CDR3, the DNA is TGTGCCAGCCTCCCCAGGGATTCTGGGGCCAACGTCCTGACTTTC. It codes for CASLPRDSGANVLTF. The chain combines TRBV6-5 with TRBJ2-6; possibly TRBD1 for D (5 bases). The CDR3 loop spans 15 amino acids. The germline V and J ends were trimmed by 8 bases and 1 base, with 12 bases remaining between them. Per the germline V gene, CDR1 is MNHEY and CDR2 is SVGAGI.

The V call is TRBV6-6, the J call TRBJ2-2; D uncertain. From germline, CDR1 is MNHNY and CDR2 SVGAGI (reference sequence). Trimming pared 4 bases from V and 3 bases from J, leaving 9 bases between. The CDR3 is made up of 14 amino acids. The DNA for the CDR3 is TGTGCCAGCAGTTCCCACAGCGACACCGGGGAGCTGTTTTTT. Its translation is CASSSHSDTGELFF.

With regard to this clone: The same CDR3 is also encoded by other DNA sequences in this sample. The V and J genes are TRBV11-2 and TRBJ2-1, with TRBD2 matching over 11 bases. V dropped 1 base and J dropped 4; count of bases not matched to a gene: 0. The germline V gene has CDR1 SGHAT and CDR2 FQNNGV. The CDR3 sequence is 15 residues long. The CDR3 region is CASSLGTSGYNEQFF. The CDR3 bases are TGTGCCAGCAGCTTAGGGACTAGCGGGTACAATGAGCAGTTCTTC.

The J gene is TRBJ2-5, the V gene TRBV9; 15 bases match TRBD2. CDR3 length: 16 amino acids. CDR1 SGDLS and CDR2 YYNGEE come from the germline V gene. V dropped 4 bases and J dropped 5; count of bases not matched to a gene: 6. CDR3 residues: CASSTGLAGGIETQYF. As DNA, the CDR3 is TGTGCCAGCAGCACTGGACTAGCGGGAGGGATTGAGACCCAGTACTTC. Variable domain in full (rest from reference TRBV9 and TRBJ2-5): DSGVTQTPKHLITATGQRVTLRCSPRSGDLSVYWYQQSLDQGLQFLIQYYNGEERAKGNILERFSAQQFPDLHSELNLSSLELGDSALYFCASSTGLAGGIETQYFGPGTRLLVL.

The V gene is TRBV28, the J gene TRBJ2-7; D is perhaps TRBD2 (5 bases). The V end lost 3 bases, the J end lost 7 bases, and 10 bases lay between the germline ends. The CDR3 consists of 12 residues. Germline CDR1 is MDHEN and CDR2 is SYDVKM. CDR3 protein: CASSFGVREQYF. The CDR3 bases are TGTGCCAGCAGTTTCGGGGTTCGAGAGCAGTACTTC. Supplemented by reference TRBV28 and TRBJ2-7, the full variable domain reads DVKVTQSSRYLVKRTGEKVFLECVQDMDHENMFWYRQDPGLGLRLIYFSYDVKMKEKGDIPEGYSVSREKKERFSLILESASTNQTSMYLCASSFGVREQYFGPGTRLTVT.